The T cell receptor (beta chain) under discussion was sequenced for a study of T-cell reconstitution after alpha-beta-depleted transplantation in children. V lost 1 base and J 1 base, leaving 8 bases between the germline ends. Germline V gene lookup returns CDR1 LGHDT and CDR2 YNNKEL (reference sequence). The CDR3 length is 15 residues. Library preparation (for TCRbeta) was performed with unique molecular identifiers. One entry per CDR3 protein, called by TCRdb with MiXCR from the PCR reads. Here the sample spans roughly 400,000 distinct CDR3 sequences, just over 20% being singletons. This sample comprised PBMCs from the stem cell graft donor, obtained from the stem cell graft. This receptor was obtained from a human donor who donated a stem cell graft to a child with acute myeloid leukemia. The chain recombines TRBV3-1 with TRBJ1-5; D ambiguous. The CDR3 bases are TGTGCCAGCAGCCAAGGGGTAGAGAGCAATCAGCCCCAGCATTTT. Its protein is CASSQGVESNQPQHF.